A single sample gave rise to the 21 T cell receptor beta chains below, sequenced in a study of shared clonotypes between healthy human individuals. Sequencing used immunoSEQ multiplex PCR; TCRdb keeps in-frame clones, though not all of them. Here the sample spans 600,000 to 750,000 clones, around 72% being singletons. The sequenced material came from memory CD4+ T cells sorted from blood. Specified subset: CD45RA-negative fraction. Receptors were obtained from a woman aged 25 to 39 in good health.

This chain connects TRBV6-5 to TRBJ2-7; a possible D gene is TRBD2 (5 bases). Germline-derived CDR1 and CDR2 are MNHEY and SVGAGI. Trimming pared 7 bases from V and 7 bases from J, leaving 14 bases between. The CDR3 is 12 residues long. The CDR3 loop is CASTSGSLEQYF. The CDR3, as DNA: TGTGCCAGCACCTCGGGGTCTCTGGAGCAGTACTTC.

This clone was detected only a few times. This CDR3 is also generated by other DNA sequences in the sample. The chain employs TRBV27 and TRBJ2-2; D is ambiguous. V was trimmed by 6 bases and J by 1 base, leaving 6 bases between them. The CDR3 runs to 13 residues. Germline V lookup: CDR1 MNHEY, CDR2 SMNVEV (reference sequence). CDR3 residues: CASSVLNTGELFF. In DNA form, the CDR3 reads TGTGCCAGCAGCGTCCTGAACACCGGGGAGCTGTTTTTT.

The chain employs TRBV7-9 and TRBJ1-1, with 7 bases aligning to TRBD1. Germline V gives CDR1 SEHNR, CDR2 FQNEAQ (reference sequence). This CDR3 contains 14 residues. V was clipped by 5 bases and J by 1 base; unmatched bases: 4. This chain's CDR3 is CASSRTGPNTEAFF. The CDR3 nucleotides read TGTGCCAGCAGCCGGACAGGCCCGAACACTGAAGCTTTCTTT.

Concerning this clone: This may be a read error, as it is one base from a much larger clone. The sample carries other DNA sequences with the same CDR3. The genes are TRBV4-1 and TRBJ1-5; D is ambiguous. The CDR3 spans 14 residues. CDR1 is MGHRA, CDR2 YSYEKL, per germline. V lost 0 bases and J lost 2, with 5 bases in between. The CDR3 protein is CASSQDHGNQPQHF. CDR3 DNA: TGCGCCAGCAGCCAAGATCACGGCAATCAGCCCCAGCATTTT.

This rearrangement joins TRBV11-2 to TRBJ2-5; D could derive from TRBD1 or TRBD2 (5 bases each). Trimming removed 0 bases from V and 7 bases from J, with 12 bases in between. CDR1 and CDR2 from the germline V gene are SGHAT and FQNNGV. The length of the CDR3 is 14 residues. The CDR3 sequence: CASSLDEGIGTQYF. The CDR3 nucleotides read TGTGCCAGCAGCTTAGATGAGGGGATCGGGACCCAGTACTTC.

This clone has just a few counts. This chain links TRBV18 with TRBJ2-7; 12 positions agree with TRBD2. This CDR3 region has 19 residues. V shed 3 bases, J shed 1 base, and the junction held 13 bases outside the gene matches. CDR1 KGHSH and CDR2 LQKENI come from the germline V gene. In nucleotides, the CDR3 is TGTGCCAGCTCACCGGGTCTTGGGACTAGCGGGCTCCCATCCTACGAGCAGTACTTC. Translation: CASSPGLGTSGLPSYEQYF.

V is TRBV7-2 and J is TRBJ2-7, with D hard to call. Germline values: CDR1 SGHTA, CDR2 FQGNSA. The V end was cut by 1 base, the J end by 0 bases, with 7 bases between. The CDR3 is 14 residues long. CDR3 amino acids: CASSLVKSSYEQYF. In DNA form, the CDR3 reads TGTGCCAGCAGCTTAGTTAAGAGCTCCTACGAGCAGTACTTC. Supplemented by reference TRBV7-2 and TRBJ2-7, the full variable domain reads GAGVSQSPSNKVTEKGKDVELRCDPISGHTALYWYRQSLGQGLEFLIYFQGNSAPDKSGLPSDRFSAERTGGSVSTLTIQRTQQEDSAVYLCASSLVKSSYEQYFGPGTRLTVT.

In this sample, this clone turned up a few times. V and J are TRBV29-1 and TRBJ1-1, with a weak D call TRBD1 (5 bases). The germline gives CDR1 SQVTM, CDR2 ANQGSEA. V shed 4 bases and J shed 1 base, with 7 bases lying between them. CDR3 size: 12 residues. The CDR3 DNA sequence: TGCAGCGTTGGTGGACAGAACACTGAAGCTTTCTTT. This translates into CSVGGQNTEAFF.

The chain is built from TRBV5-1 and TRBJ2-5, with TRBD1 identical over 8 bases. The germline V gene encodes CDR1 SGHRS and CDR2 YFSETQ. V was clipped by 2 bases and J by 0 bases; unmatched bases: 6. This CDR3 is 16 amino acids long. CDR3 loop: CASSLGTGGDQETQYF. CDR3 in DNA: TGCGCCAGCAGCTTAGGGACAGGTGGGGACCAAGAGACCCAGTACTTC. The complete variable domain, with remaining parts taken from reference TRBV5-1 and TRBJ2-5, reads KAGVTQTPRYLIKTRGQQVTLSCSPISGHRSVSWYQQTPGQGLQFLFEYFSETQRNKGNFPGRFSGRQFSNSRSEMNVSTLELGDSALYLCASSLGTGGDQETQYFGPGTRLLVL.

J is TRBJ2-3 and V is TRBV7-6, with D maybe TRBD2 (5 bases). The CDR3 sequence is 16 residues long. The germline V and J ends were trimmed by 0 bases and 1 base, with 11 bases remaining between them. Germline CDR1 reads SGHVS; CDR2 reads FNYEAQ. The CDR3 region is CASSLAGGSGTDTQYF. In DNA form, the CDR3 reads TGTGCCAGCAGCTTAGCGGGTGGTAGCGGCACAGATACGCAGTATTTT.

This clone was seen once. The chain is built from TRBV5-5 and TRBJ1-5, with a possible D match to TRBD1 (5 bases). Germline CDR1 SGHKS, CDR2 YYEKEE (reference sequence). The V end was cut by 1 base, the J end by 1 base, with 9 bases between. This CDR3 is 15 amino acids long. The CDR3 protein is CASSLYGTSNQPQHF. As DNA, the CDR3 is TGTGCCAGCAGCTTGTACGGGACGAGCAATCAGCCCCAGCATTTT.

CDR3 residues: CASSLVEGGTSYTF. The CDR3 DNA follows: TGTGCCAGCAGCTTAGTGGAAGGGGGCACGAGCTACACCTTC. The genes are TRBV7-2 and TRBJ1-2, with 7 bases identical to TRBD1. CDR3 length: 14 amino acids. Germline values: CDR1 SGHTA, CDR2 FQGNSA. Germline trimming cut 1 base from V and 9 bases from J; bases unmatched to any gene: 8. Complete variable domain (other parts from reference TRBV7-2 and TRBJ1-2): GAGVSQSPSNKVTEKGKDVELRCDPISGHTALYWYRQSLGQGLEFLIYFQGNSAPDKSGLPSDRFSAERTGGSVSTLTIQRTQQEDSAVYLCASSLVEGGTSYTFGSGTRLTVV.

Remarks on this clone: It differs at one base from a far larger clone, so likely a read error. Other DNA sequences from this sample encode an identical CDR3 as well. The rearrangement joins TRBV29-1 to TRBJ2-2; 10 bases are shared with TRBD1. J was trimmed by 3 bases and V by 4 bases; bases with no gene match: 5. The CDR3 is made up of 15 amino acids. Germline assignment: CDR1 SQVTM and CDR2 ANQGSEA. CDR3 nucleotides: TGCAGCGTTGGGGGGACAGGGGCGGACACCGGGGAGCTGTTTTTT. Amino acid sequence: CSVGGTGADTGELFF.

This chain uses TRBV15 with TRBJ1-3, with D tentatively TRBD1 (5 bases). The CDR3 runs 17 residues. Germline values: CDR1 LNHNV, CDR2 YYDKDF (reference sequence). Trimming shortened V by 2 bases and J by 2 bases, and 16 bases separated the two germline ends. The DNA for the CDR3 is TGTGCCACCAGCAGACTCGGAAAGTGGGGCACTGGAAACACCATATATTTT. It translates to CATSRLGKWGTGNTIYF.

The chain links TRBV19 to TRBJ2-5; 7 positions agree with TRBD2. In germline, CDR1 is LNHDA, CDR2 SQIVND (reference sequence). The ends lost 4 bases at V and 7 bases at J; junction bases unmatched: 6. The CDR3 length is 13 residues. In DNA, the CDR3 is TGTGCCAGTAGTAGGGCGGGAGAAGGGACCCAGTACTTC. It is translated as CASSRAGEGTQYF.

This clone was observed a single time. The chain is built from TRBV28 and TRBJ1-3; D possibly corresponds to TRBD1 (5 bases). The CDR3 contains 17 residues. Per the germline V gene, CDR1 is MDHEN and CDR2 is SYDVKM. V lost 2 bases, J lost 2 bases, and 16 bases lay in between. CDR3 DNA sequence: TGTGCCAGCAGTTTAGGATCAGGGTTAGAAACTGGAAACACCATATATTTT. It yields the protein CASSLGSGLETGNTIYF.

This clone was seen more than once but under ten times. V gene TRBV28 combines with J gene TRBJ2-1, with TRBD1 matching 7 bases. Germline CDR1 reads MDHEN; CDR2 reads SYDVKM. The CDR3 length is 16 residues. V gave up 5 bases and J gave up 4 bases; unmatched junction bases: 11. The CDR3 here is CASSPGPGQPYNEQFF. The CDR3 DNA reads TGTGCCAGCAGTCCCGGCCCGGGACAGCCTTACAATGAGCAGTTCTTC.

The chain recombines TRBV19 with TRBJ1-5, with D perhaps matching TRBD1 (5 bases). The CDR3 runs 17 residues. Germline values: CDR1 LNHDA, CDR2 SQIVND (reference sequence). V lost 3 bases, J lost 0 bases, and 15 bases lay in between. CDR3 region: CASSITRGTYSNQPQHF. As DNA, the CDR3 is TGTGCCAGTAGTATCACCCGGGGCACCTATAGCAATCAGCCCCAGCATTTT. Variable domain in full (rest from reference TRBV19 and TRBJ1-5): DGGITQSPKYLFRKEGQNVTLSCEQNLNHDAMYWYRQDPGQGLRLIYYSQIVNDFQKGDIAEGYSVSREKKESFPLTVTSAQKNPTAFYLCASSITRGTYSNQPQHFGDGTRLSIL.

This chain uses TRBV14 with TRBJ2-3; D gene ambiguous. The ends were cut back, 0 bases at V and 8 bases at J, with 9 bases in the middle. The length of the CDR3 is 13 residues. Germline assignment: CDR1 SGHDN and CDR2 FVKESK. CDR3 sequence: CASSQDRGPTQYF. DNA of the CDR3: TGTGCCAGCAGCCAAGATAGAGGCCCTACGCAGTATTTT.

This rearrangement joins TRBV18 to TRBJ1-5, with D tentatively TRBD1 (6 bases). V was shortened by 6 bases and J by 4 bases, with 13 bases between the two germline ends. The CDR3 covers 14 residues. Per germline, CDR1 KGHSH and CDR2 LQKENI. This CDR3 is CASSAETGNQPQHF. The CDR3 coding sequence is TGTGCCAGCTCGGCGGAGACAGGTAATCAGCCCCAGCATTTT.

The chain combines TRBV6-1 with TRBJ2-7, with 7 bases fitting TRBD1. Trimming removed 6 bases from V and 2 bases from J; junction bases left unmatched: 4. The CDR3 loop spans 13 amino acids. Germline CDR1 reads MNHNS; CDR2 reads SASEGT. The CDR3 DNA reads TGTGCCAGCAGGGGACAGTCGACCTACGAGCAGTACTTC. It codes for CASRGQSTYEQYF.